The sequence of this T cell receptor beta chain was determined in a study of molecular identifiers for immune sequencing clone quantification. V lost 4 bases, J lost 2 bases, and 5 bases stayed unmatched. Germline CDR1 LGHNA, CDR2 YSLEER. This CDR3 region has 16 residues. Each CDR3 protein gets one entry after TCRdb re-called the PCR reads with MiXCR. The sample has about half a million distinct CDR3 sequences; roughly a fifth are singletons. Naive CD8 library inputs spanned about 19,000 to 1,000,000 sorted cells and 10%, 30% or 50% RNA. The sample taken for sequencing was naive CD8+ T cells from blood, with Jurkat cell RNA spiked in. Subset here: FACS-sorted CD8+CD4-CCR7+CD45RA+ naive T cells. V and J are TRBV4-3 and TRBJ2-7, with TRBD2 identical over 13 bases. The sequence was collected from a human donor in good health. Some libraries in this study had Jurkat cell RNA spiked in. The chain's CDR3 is CASSPTLAGGAYEQYF. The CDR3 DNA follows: TGCGCCAGCAGCCCCACACTAGCGGGAGGGGCCTACGAGCAGTACTTC.